This T cell receptor (beta chain) was captured in a study of blood T cell repertoires in COVID-19. Whole-study context: Spain, Italy and the United States supplied samples that represented acute and convalescent COVID-19. In each case, the material was cDNA or gDNA derived from T cells, B-cell-depleted T cells, or PBMCs.

Germline V gene lookup returns CDR1 KGHSH and CDR2 LQKENI. This CDR3 has 14 residues. V lost 6 bases and J lost 4, with 13 bases in between. Libraries were prepared by immunoSEQ multiplex PCR; TCRdb keeps only in-frame clonotypes and omits some of them. The sample holds about 46,000 clones, around 86% seen once. The TCR comes from a man between 60 and 70 years old with active COVID-19. The chain uses TRBV18 and TRBJ1-5; a weak D match, TRBD1 (6 bases). The sample taken for sequencing was peripheral blood. The CDR3 is CASSPQGLNQPQHF. The CDR3 DNA sequence: TGTGCCAGCTCTCCTCAGGGGTTAAATCAGCCCCAGCATTTT.